This T cell receptor (beta chain) was recorded in a study of blood T cell repertoires in COVID-19 (TCRdb year 2020). The study in broad terms: Samples from collaborators originated in the United States, Italy and Spain and spanned both the acute and convalescent phases of COVID-19. A freely available public database, intended as a resource for researchers studying the immune response to SARS-CoV-2, is where the repertoires were released. The prospective study material was composed of cDNA or gDNA derived from T cells, B-cell-depleted T cells, or PBMCs. The samples were drawn from two sources: the first 160 participants of the ongoing ImmuneRACE study, and 1,000 to 1,500 subjects contributed by 6 global collaborators. Where available, HLA class I and class II types were obtained from metadata supplied by the sample provider rather than from assay-based typing. Deeply sampled blood TCRbeta repertoires from subjects exposed to, actively infected with, or recovered from COVID-19 were included in the dataset. Nearly every sample came with metadata listing a de-identified subject ID, COVID-19 status, age in years and sex. Overall study results and their limits: How much clinical and demographic metadata was included differed by source and by participant, and the metadata was provided uncurated.

Details on this clone: This clone's antigen is unknown. No base qualities exist here, and no much larger clone lies one base off it.

One collaborating source in Seattle enrolled patients while the patients were actively infected and followed the patients over time throughout the course of disease. Whole blood was collected in K2EDTA tubes by collaborating institutions according to the institutions' own protocols. Collaborator samples were shipped for TCRbeta analysis as frozen whole blood, isolated PBMCs, or DNA extracted from either sample type. The CDR3 goes from the cysteine to the phenylalanine over 13 residues. Only CDR3 DNA is held: 39 bases, read in frame from base 1. The germline V gene (reference sequence) specifies SGHKS as CDR1 and YYEKEE as CDR2. From V the trimming removes 2 bases and from J it removes 6 bases, while the gene matches leave 3 bases of the junction unaccounted for. The immunoSEQ Assay, a bias-controlled multiplex PCR, was used to amplify TCRbeta CDR3 regions from genomic DNA. The paper's processing steps were these. The number of nucleated cells in each sample was estimated from the amplification of reference gene primers within the assay. To quantify the absolute abundance of each unique TCRbeta CDR3 rearrangement, sequence reads were collapsed and filtered. For each sample, productive Simpson clonality was calculated as the square root of Simpson's diversity index over productive rearrangements. The table was pulled from immuneACCESS by TCRdb, which kept in-frame rearrangements only. Such tables lose some clones; where checked, under half of the loss comes from unresolved V genes, and the rest has no known cause. The V and J calls and clone size come from that table; D and trimming were worked out from the DNA. The sample table shows 35,000 to 40,000 clones, and just under 75% are seen once. Under 12% of the sample rests with the top ten.

The chain is assembled from TRBV5-5 and TRBJ2-7, with TRBD2 matching 9 junction bases. Sequencing used peripheral blood. The clonotype originates from a man aged 65 to 85 with COVID-19, enrolled during active disease. The CDR3 region: CASSFGGRGEQYF. The nucleotides are TGTGCCAGCAGCTTCGGCGGGAGGGGCGAGCAGTACTTC.